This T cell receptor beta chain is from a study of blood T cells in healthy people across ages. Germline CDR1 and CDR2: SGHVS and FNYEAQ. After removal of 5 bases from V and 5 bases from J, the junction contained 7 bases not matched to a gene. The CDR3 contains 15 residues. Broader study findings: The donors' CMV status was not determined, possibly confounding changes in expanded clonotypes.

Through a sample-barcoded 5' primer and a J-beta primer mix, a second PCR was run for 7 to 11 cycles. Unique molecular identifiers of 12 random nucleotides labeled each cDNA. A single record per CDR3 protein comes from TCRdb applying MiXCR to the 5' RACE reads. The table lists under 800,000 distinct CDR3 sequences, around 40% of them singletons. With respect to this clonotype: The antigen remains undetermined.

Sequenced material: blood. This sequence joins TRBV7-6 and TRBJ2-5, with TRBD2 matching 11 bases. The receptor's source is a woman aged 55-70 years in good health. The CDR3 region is CASSPRLAGRETQYF. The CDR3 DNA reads TGTGCCAGCAGCCCCAGACTAGCGGGAAGGGAGACCCAGTACTTC. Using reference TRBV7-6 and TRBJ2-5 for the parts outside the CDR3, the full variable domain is GAGVSQSPRYKVTKRGQDVALRCDPISGHVSLYWYRQALGQGPEFLTYFNYEAQQDKSGLPNDRFSAERPEGSISTLTIQRTEQRDSAMYRCASSPRLAGRETQYFGPGTRLLVL.